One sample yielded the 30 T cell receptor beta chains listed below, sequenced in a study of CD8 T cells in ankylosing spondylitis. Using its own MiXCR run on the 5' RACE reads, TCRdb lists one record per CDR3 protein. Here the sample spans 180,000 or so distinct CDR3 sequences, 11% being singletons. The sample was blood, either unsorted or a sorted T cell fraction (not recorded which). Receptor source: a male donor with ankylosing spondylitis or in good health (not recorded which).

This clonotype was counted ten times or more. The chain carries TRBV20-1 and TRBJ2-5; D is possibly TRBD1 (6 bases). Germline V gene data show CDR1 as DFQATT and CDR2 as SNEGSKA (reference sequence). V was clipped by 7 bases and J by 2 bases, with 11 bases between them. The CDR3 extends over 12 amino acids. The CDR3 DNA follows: TGCAGTGGGGTCAGGGGACAAGAGACCCAGTACTTC. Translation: CSGVRGQETQYF.

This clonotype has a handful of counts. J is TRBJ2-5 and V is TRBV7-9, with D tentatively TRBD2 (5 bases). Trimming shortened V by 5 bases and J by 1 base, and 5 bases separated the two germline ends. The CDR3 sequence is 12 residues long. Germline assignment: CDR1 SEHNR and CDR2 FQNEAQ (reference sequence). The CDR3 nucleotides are TGTGCCAGCAGCGAGGGCCAAGAGACCCAGTACTTC. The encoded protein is CASSEGQETQYF.

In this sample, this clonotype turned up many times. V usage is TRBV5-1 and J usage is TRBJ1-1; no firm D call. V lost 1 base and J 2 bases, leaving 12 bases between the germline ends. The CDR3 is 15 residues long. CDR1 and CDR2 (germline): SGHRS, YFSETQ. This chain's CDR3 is CASSLFRASNTEAFF. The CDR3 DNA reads TGCGCCAGCAGCTTGTTCCGGGCCTCAAACACTGAAGCTTTCTTT.

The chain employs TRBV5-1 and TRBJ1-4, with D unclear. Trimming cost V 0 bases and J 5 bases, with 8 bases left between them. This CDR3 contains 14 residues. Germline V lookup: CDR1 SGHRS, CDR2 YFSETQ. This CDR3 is CASSLDLRNEKLFF. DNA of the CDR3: TGCGCCAGCAGCTTGGACTTGAGGAATGAAAAACTGTTTTTT.

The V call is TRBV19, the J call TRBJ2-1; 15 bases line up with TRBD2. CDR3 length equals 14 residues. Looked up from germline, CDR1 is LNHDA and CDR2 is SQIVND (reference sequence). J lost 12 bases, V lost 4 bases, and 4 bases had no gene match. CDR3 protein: CASSTGLAGGRQFF. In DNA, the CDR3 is TGTGCCAGTAGTACGGGACTAGCGGGAGGTAGGCAGTTCTTC.

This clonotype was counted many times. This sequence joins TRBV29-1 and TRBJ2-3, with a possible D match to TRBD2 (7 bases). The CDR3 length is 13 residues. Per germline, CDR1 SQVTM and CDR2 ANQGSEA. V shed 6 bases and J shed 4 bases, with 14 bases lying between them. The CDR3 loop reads CSVGTGGADTQYF. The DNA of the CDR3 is TGCAGCGTGGGGACGGGGGGCGCAGATACGCAGTATTTT.

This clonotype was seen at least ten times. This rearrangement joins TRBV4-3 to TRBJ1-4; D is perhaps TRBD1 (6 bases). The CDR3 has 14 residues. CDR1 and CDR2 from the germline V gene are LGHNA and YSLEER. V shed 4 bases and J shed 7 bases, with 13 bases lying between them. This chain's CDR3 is CASSPGAVSEKLFF. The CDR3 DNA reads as TGCGCCAGCAGCCCGGGGGCGGTCTCTGAAAAACTGTTTTTT.

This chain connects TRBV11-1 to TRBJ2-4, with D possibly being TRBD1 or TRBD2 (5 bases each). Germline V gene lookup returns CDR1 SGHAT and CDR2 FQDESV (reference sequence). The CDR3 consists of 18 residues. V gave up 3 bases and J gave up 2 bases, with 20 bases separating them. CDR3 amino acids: CASSLYGTPEITKNIQYF. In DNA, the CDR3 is TGTGCCAGCAGCTTGTATGGGACGCCGGAGATAACCAAAAACATTCAGTACTTC.

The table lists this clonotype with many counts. The CDR3 DNA reads TGTGCCAGCAGTCCCGGGACCCCAACGGGGTATGGCTACACCTTC. Its translation: CASSPGTPTGYGYTF. The chain employs TRBV27 and TRBJ1-2; D is possibly TRBD1 (5 bases). Germline CDR1 is MNHEY and CDR2 is SMNVEV (reference sequence). The length of the CDR3 is 15 residues. The V and J ends lost 5 bases and 5 bases respectively, with 18 bases between them.

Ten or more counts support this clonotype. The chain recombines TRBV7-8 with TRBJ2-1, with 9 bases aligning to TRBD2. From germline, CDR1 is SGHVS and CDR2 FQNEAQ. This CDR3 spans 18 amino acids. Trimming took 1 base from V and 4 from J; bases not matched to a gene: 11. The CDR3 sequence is CASSLDIAGAQLYNEQFF. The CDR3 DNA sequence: TGTGCCAGCAGCTTAGATATAGCGGGGGCCCAATTATACAATGAGCAGTTCTTC.

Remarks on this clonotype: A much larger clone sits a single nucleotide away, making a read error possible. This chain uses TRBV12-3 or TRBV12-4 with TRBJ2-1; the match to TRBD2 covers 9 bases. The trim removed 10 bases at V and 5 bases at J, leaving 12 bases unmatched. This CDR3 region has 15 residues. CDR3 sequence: CATLRSSGSDNEQFF. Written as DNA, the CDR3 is TGTGCCACCCTGAGGAGTAGCGGGAGTGACAATGAGCAGTTCTTC.

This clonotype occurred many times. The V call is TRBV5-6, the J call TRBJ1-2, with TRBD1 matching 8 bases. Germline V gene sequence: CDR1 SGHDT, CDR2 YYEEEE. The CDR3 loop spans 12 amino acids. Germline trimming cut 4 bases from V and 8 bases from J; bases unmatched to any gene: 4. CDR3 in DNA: TGTGCCAGCAGCCAGGGGGCCGGAGGCTACACCTTC. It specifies CASSQGAGGYTF.

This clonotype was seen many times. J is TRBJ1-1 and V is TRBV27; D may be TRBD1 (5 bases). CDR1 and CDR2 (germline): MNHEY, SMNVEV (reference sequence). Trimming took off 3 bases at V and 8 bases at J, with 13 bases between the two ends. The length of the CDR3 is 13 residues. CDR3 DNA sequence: TGTGCCAGCAGTTTCCAGGGTCTTAAAGAAGCTTTCTTT. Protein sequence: CASSFQGLKEAFF.

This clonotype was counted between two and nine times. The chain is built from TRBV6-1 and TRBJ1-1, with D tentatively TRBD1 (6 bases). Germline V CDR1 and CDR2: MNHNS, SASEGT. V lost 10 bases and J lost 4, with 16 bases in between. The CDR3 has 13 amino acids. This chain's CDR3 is CATTQGRGTEAFF. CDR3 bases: TGTGCCACTACACAGGGCAGAGGCACTGAAGCTTTCTTT.

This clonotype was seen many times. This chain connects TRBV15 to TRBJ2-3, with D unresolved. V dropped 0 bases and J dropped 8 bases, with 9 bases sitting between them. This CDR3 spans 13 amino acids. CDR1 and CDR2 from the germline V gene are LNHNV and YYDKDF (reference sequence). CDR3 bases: TGTGCCACCAGCAGAGAAAAGTTTGGTACGCAGTATTTT. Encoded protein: CATSREKFGTQYF. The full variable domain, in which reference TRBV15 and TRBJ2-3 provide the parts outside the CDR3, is DAMVIQNPRYQVTQFGKPVTLSCSQTLNHNVMYWYQQKSSQAPKLLFHYYDKDFNNEADTPDNFQSRRPNTSFCFLDIRSPGLGDTAMYLCATSREKFGTQYFGPGTRLTVL.

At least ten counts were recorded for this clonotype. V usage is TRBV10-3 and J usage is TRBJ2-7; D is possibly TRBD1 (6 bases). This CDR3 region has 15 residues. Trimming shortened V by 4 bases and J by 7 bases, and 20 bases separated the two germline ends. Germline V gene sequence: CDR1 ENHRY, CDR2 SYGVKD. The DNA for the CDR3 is TGTGCCATCAGTGCTAAGGGGGACCGCTTCGGGGAGCAGTACTTC. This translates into CAISAKGDRFGEQYF.

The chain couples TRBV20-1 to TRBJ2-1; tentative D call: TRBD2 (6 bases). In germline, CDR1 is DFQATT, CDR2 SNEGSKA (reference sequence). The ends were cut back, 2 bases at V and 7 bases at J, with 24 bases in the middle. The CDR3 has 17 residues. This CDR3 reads CSARRALGLGRENEQFF. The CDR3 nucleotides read TGCAGTGCTAGACGGGCTCTCGGGCTGGGCCGGGAGAATGAGCAGTTCTTC.

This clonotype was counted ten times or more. CDR3 sequence: CSARVRLAGVNEQFF. As DNA, the CDR3 is TGCAGTGCCCGAGTCCGACTAGCGGGGGTTAATGAGCAGTTCTTC. The chain carries TRBV20-1 and TRBJ2-1; 12 bases line up with TRBD2. After removal of 6 bases from V and 7 bases from J, the junction contained 10 bases not matched to a gene. Germline-derived CDR1 and CDR2 are DFQATT and SNEGSKA (reference sequence). There are 15 residues in the CDR3.

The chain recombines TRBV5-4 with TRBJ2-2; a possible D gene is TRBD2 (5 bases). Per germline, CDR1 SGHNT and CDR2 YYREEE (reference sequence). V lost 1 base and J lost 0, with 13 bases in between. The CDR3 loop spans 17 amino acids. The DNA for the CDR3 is TGTGCCAGCAGCTTGCCCTTTGGAGGTACGAACACCGGGGAGCTGTTTTTT. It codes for CASSLPFGGTNTGELFF. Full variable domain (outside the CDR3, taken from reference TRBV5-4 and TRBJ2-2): ETGVTQSPTHLIKTRGQQVTLRCSSQSGHNTVSWYQQALGQGPQFIFQYYREEENGRGNFPPRFSGLQFPNYSSELNVNALELDDSALYLCASSLPFGGTNTGELFFGEGSRLTVL.

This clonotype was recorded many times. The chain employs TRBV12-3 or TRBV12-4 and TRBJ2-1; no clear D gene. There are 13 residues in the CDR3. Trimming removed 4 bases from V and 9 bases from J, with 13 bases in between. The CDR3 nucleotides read TGTGCCAGCAGTTCGCAAACAGCGACTGAGCAGTTCTTC. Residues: CASSSQTATEQFF.

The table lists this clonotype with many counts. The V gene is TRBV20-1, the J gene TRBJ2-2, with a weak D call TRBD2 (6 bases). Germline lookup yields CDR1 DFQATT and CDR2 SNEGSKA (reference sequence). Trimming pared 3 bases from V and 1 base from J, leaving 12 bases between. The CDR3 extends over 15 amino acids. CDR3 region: CSASQLAKNTGELFF. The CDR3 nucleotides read TGCAGTGCTAGCCAACTAGCCAAGAACACCGGGGAGCTGTTTTTT.

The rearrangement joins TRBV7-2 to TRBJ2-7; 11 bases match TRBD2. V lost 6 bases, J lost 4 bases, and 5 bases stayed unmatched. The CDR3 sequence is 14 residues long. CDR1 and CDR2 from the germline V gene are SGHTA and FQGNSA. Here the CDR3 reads CASRSTSGSYEQYF. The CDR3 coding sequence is TGTGCCAGCAGATCTACTAGCGGGAGTTACGAGCAGTACTTC.

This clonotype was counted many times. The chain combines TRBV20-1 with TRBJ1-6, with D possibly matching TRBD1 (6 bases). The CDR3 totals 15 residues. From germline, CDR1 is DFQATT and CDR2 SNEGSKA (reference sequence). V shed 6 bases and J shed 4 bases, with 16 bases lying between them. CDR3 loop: CSARGQGGYNSPLHF. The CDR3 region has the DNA TGCAGTGCCCGGGGGCAGGGTGGATATAATTCACCCCTCCACTTT.

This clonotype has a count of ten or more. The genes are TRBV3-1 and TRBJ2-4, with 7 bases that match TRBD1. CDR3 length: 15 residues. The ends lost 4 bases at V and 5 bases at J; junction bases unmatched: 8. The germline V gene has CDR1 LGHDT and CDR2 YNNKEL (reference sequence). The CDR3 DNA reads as TGTGCCAGCAGCCTAGGAAGGGGGCTGGAAAACATTCAGTACTTC. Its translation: CASSLGRGLENIQYF. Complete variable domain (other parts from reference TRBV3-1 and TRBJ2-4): DTAVSQTPKYLVTQMGNDKSIKCEQNLGHDTMYWYKQDSKKFLKIMFSYNNKELIINETVPNRFSPKSPDKAHLNLHINSLELGDSAVYFCASSLGRGLENIQYFGAGTRLSVL.

In DNA form, the CDR3 reads TGTGCCAGCCCTCCTCCATTAGCGGGAGGGCGCCAAGATACGCAGTATTTT. It specifies CASPPPLAGGRQDTQYF. The chain couples TRBV7-2 to TRBJ2-3, with 11 bases aligning to TRBD2. CDR1 and CDR2 from the germline V gene are SGHTA and FQGNSA. This CDR3 spans 17 amino acids. With V trimmed by 8 bases and J by 5 bases, 15 bases remained unmatched.

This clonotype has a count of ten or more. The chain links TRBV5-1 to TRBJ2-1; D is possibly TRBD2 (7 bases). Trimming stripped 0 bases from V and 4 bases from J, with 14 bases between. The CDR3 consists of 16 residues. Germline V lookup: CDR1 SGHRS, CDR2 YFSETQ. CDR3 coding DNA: TGCGCCAGCAGCTTGGGGCTGCGGGGGCCATACAATGAGCAGTTCTTC. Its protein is CASSLGLRGPYNEQFF. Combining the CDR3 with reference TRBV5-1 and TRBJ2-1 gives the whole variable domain KAGVTQTPRYLIKTRGQQVTLSCSPISGHRSVSWYQQTPGQGLQFLFEYFSETQRNKGNFPGRFSGRQFSNSRSEMNVSTLELGDSALYLCASSLGLRGPYNEQFFGPGTRLTVL.

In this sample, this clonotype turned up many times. In DNA form, the CDR3 reads TGTGCCAGCAGCCAAGACGGACAGGGAACAGATACGCAGTATTTT. Translation: CASSQDGQGTDTQYF. The chain links TRBV3-1 to TRBJ2-3; 8 bases align to TRBD1. V dropped 0 bases and J dropped 3; count of bases not matched to a gene: 2. The germline CDR1 and CDR2 sequences are LGHDT and YNNKEL (reference sequence). This CDR3 has 15 amino acids.

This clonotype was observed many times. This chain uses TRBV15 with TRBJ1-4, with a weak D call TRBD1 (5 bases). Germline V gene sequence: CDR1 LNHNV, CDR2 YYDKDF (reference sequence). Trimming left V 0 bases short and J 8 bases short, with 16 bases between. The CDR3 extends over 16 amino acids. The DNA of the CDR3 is TGTGCCACCAGCAGAGATCCGGGGACCGCTTCGGAAAAACTGTTTTTT. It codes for CATSRDPGTASEKLFF.

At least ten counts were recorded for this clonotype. The CDR3 DNA follows: TGTGCCAGCAGTTCCACCAACACCATATATTTT. Translation gives CASSSTNTIYF. The chain recombines TRBV12-3 or TRBV12-4 with TRBJ1-3; D is unresolved. This CDR3 is built from 11 residues. V lost 4 bases, J lost 7 bases, and 5 bases lay in between.

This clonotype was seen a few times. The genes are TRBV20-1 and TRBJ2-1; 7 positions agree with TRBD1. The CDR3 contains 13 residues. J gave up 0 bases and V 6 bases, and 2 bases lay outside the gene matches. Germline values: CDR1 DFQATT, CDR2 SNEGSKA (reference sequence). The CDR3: CSAAGGSYNEQFF. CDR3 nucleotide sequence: TGCAGTGCGGCAGGGGGCTCCTACAATGAGCAGTTCTTC.